This entry lists 5 T cell receptor beta chains sequenced from one sample in a study of T cell repertoires in cytomegalovirus infection (dated by TCRdb to between 2018 and 2021). The reads were generated on an Illumina HiSeq 1500. TCRdb reworked the public reads: Q25 trimming with fastp, MiXCR clone assembly, productive beta chains retained. Each CDR3 protein gets just one entry, which takes the most common genes and DNA from the rows behind it. This sample is represented by 510,000 or so distinct CDR3 sequences; approximately 25% of them were singletons. Over 10% of the sample is taken by the ten largest. The specimen was PBMCs. The receptors shown here come from a human donor in good health (CMV status not recorded). Some clones in this sample may be carry-over from other donors' samples.

This clonotype was seen ten or more times. This chain links TRBV12-3 or TRBV12-4 with TRBJ2-5; D perhaps matches TRBD2 (5 bases). CDR3 length: 13 amino acids. V lost 1 base and J 5 bases, leaving 8 bases between the germline ends. The CDR3 coding sequence is TGTGCCAGCAGTTTAGGAGGGTGGGAGACCCAGTACTTC. Its protein product is CASSLGGWETQYF.

This clonotype was detected a few times. The rearrangement uses TRBV19 and TRBJ1-1; no definite D call. The ends were cut back, 3 bases at V and 1 base at J, with 9 bases in the middle. This CDR3 is 14 amino acids long. Germline CDR1 and CDR2: LNHDA and SQIVND (reference sequence). CDR3: CASSINLGNTEAFF. The CDR3 nucleotides read TGTGCCAGTAGTATCAATCTGGGGAACACTGAAGCTTTCTTT.

This clonotype has ten or more counts. This rearrangement joins TRBV7-2 to TRBJ1-1; tentatively, D is TRBD1 (5 bases). V was pared by 1 base and J by 12 bases, with 18 bases between. Per germline, CDR1 SGHTA and CDR2 FQGNSA. The CDR3 sequence is 14 residues long. The CDR3 spells CASSLVLDWQGTFF. The CDR3 DNA sequence: TGTGCCAGCAGCTTAGTTCTGGACTGGCAGGGAACTTTCTTT.

This rearrangement joins TRBV7-6 to TRBJ2-5; D unresolved. Looked up from germline, CDR1 is SGHVS and CDR2 is FNYEAQ. V lost 0 bases and J 4 bases, leaving 12 bases between the germline ends. This CDR3 contains 15 residues. The chain's CDR3 is CASSLAPGSAETQYF. As DNA, the CDR3 is TGTGCCAGCAGCTTAGCCCCGGGTTCAGCAGAGACCCAGTACTTC. Full variable domain (missing parts from reference TRBV7-6 and TRBJ2-5): GAGVSQSPRYKVTKRGQDVALRCDPISGHVSLYWYRQALGQGPEFLTYFNYEAQQDKSGLPNDRFSAERPEGSISTLTIQRTEQRDSAMYRCASSLAPGSAETQYFGPGTRLLVL.

With respect to this clonotype: As the CDR3 is not closed by the conserved phenylalanine or tryptophan, this likely results from a read error. This chain joins TRBV7-2 and TRBJ1-2; the D is unclear. The V gene lost 0 bases and the J gene lost 4 bases, with 15 bases spanning the gap. Germline assignment: CDR1 SGHTA and CDR2 FQGNSA. The CDR3 has 16 amino acids. DNA for the CDR3: TGTGCCAGCAGCTTAGCGCGCAGAGGCCGAATCTATGGCTACACCCTC. This translates into CASSLARRGRIYGYTL.